Below are 8 T cell receptor beta chains sequenced from a single sample in a study of blood T cells in healthy people across ages. Through a sample-barcoded 5' primer and a J-beta primer mix, a second PCR was run for roughly 6 to 12 cycles. A single record per CDR3 protein comes from TCRdb applying MiXCR to the 5' RACE reads. This sample carries about 1.1 million distinct CDR3 sequences, 30% to 40% of them seen once, and the ten largest clones take roughly 14%. The sample comprised blood. The receptors come from a man younger than 35 in good health.

The table lists this clonotype with many counts. This chain links TRBV10-3 with TRBJ2-3; 9 nucleotides match TRBD2. The germline V gene encodes CDR1 ENHRY and CDR2 SYGVKD. This CDR3 comprises 14 residues. V was pared by 6 bases and J by 2 bases, with 3 bases of the junction left unmatched. CDR3 DNA: TGTGCCATCAGGGCTAGCGGGGACACAGATACGCAGTATTTT. The encoded protein is CAIRASGDTDTQYF.

The rearrangement uses TRBV11-1 and TRBJ1-1, with 11 bases aligning to TRBD1. The CDR3 runs 17 residues. Germline V gives CDR1 SGHAT, CDR2 FQDESV (reference sequence). J was trimmed by 0 bases and V by 6 bases; bases with no gene match: 9. CDR3 amino acids: CASRPGDRGDMNTEAFF. The CDR3 DNA follows: TGTGCCAGCAGACCCGGGGACAGGGGGGATATGAACACTGAAGCTTTCTTT.

This clonotype occurred a few times. The chain links TRBV7-2 to TRBJ1-3, with D hard to call. The ends were cut back, 4 bases at V and 0 bases at J, with 4 bases in the middle. This CDR3 contains 13 residues. CDR1 and CDR2 (germline): SGHTA, FQGNSA. The CDR3 DNA follows: TGTGCCAGCAGCTCTAGCTCTGGAAACACCATATATTTT. Translated: CASSSSSGNTIYF.

This clonotype was picked up a small number of times. The gene calls are TRBV7-9 and TRBJ1-2, with D unresolved. Germline-derived CDR1 and CDR2 are SEHNR and FQNEAQ (reference sequence). The CDR3 runs 16 residues. Trimming removed 0 bases at V and 4 bases at J, with 15 bases between. CDR3 sequence reads: CASSLACEFICYGYTF. The CDR3 region has the DNA TGTGCCAGCAGCTTAGCGTGCGAGTTTATATGCTATGGCTACACCTTC.

The rearrangement uses TRBV7-9 and TRBJ1-4; perhaps TRBD1 as D (6 bases). CDR3 length: 14 amino acids. The V and J ends lost 5 bases and 10 bases respectively, with 17 bases between them. From germline, CDR1 is SEHNR and CDR2 FQNEAQ (reference sequence). CDR3 in amino acids: CASSPGHLMSKLFF. Here the CDR3 DNA reads TGTGCCAGCAGCCCGGGACACCTTATGTCAAAACTGTTTTTT.

Of note for this clonotype: A read error may be the cause here, since a much bigger clone is one base away. The rearrangement uses TRBV27 and TRBJ1-2; 7 bases fit TRBD1. Germline V gene sequence: CDR1 MNHEY, CDR2 SMNVEV (reference sequence). The V and J ends lost 2 bases and 4 bases, in that order; junction bases with no gene match: 7. The CDR3 is made up of 15 amino acids. In DNA, the CDR3 is TGTGCCAGCAGTTTAGCACCAGGGGGAGTCTATGGCTACACCTTC. Protein sequence: CASSLAPGGVYGYTF.

The chain is built from TRBV2 and TRBJ1-2, with TRBD1 identical over 7 bases. After removal of 7 bases from V and 2 bases from J, the junction contained 7 bases not matched to a gene. The CDR3 consists of 14 residues. Germline-derived CDR1 and CDR2 are SNHLY and FYNNEI. This chain's CDR3 is CASKAGQHNYGYTF. The CDR3 coding sequence is TGTGCCAGCAAGGCGGGACAGCACAACTATGGCTACACCTTC.

The genes are TRBV6-6 and TRBJ2-3; D unresolved. CDR3 length equals 14 residues. Trimming cost V 4 bases and J 3 bases, with 11 bases left between them. The germline gives CDR1 MNHNY, CDR2 SVGAGI (reference sequence). In DNA, the CDR3 is TGTGCCAGCAGTTCAATGGGATCGACAGATACGCAGTATTTT. It is translated as CASSSMGSTDTQYF.